One sample yielded the 18 T cell receptor beta chains listed below, sequenced in a study of PD-1 blockade in classical Hodgkin lymphoma. The data were produced by immunoSEQ multiplex PCR, yet TCRdb's version contains in-frame clones alone and is incomplete. The sample has more than 45,000 clones, about three quarters seen once. Every patient relapsed after autologous stem cell transplantation, and brentuximab vedotin exposure varied. The starting material was peripheral blood mononuclear cells (PBMCs), obtained at baseline. These receptor sequences come from a human donor with classical Hodgkin lymphoma.

J is TRBJ1-3 and V is TRBV6-5; D is unclear. With 0 bases removed from V and 0 bases from J, the gap between germline ends came to 9 bases. Germline CDR1 is MNHEY and CDR2 is SVGAGI. This CDR3 region has 16 residues. CDR3 bases: TGTGCCAGCAGTTACTCGAACTCCCACTCTGGAAACACCATATATTTT. It encodes CASSYSNSHSGNTIYF.

J is TRBJ2-1 and V is TRBV27; TRBD2 matches at 7 bases. In germline, CDR1 is MNHEY, CDR2 SMNVEV (reference sequence). The J segment lost 16 bases and the V segment lost 5 bases, leaving 14 bases of the junction unmatched. There are 13 residues in the CDR3. Written as DNA, the CDR3 is TGTGCCAGCAGTCCTACTAGAACTAGCGATTACTTCTTC. Translated: CASSPTRTSDYFF.

The chain's CDR3 is CASSPFRSAQNIQYF. CDR3 nucleotide sequence: TGTGCCAGCAGCCCCTTTAGGTCGGCCCAAAACATTCAGTACTTC. The V and J genes are TRBV9 and TRBJ2-4, with no clear D. The CDR3 covers 15 residues. Germline V gene lookup returns CDR1 SGDLS and CDR2 YYNGEE. Trimming took 4 bases from V and 5 from J, leaving 16 bases between them.

The chain joins TRBV30 to TRBJ1-6; D unresolved. The CDR3 consists of 15 residues. Trimming removed 0 bases at V and 4 bases at J, with 10 bases between. Per the germline V gene, CDR1 is GTSNPN and CDR2 is SVGIG (reference sequence). CDR3 region: CAWSVSRTYNSPLHF. CDR3 DNA: TGTGCCTGGAGTGTATCGCGGACGTATAATTCACCCCTCCACTTT.

This sequence joins TRBV4-1 and TRBJ1-2; D gene unclear. This CDR3 contains 15 residues. Per germline, CDR1 MGHRA and CDR2 YSYEKL. V shed 1 base and J shed 3 bases, with 12 bases lying between them. The CDR3 sequence: CASSQVILAHYGYTF. The CDR3 DNA sequence: TGCGCCAGCAGCCAAGTCATCCTGGCACACTATGGCTACACCTTC.

The gene calls are TRBV7-8 and TRBJ2-6; 8 nucleotides match TRBD1. The V segment lost 2 bases and the J segment 0 bases; nucleotides outside the gene matches: 9. CDR1 and CDR2 from the germline V gene are SGHVS and FQNEAQ. The CDR3 spans 19 residues. CDR3 in DNA: TGTGCCAGCAGCTTAAAGTCGCCGACAGGGGCCTCTGGGGCCAACGTCCTGACTTTC. Translation: CASSLKSPTGASGANVLTF.

This clone was counted many times. The rearrangement links TRBV29-1 to TRBJ1-1, with 7 bases identical to TRBD1. J lost 8 bases, V lost 5 bases, and 11 bases had no gene match. Germline V gene data show CDR1 as SQVTM and CDR2 as ANQGSEA. This CDR3 has 13 residues. In DNA, the CDR3 is TGCAGCGTTCTACCTGGGACAGCCAACGAAGCTTTCTTT. It encodes CSVLPGTANEAFF.

This clone appeared a single time. The CDR3 loop is CASIGTVTEAFF. The CDR3 region has the DNA TGTGCCAGCATTGGGACGGTTACTGAAGCTTTCTTT. V gene TRBV6-1 combines with J gene TRBJ1-1; D is possibly TRBD1 (5 bases). V was shortened by 7 bases and J by 5 bases, with 11 bases between the two germline ends. Germline CDR1 and CDR2: MNHNS and SASEGT. CDR3 length: 12 amino acids.

In the case of this clone: An end of the junction differs from the germline gene, which may be a read error. This chain joins TRBV7-9 and TRBJ2-2; D may be TRBD2 (5 bases). The length of the CDR3 is 13 residues. The germline V gene encodes CDR1 SEHNR and CDR2 FQNEAQ (reference sequence). CDR3 bases: TGTGCCACCCTCCGAGACGAGACCCGGGGAGCTGTTTTT. Its translation: CATLRDETRGAVF.

The rearrangement joins TRBV6-6 to TRBJ1-6; D unclear. The CDR3 sequence is 15 residues long. Germline V gene lookup returns CDR1 MNHNY and CDR2 SVGAGI (reference sequence). V was pared by 7 bases and J by 0 bases, with 10 bases between. The CDR3 DNA is TGTGCCAGCAATGAGGGAAGCTCCTATAATTCACCCCTCCACTTT. Translation gives CASNEGSSYNSPLHF.

J is TRBJ2-7 and V is TRBV11-2; tentatively, D is TRBD2 (5 bases). V lost 3 bases and J lost 3, with 6 bases in between. There are 12 residues in the CDR3. Germline CDR1 is SGHAT and CDR2 is FQNNGV. The CDR3 nucleotides read TGTGCCAGCAGCTTCGGGGTCTACGAGCAGTACTTC. Encoded protein: CASSFGVYEQYF. Based on the CDR3 plus reference TRBV11-2 and TRBJ2-7, the full variable domain is EAGVAQSPRYKIIEKRQSVAFWCNPISGHATLYWYQQILGQGPKLLIQFQNNGVVDDSQLPKDRFSAERLKGVDSTLKIQPAKLEDSAVYLCASSFGVYEQYFGPGTRLTVT.

This clone showed up just once. The rearrangement joins TRBV30 to TRBJ1-2, with 10 bases that match TRBD1. The V and J ends lost 1 base and 5 bases, in that order; junction bases with no gene match: 4. CDR1 is GTSNPN, CDR2 SVGIG, per germline (reference sequence). The CDR3 is 14 amino acids. CDR3 region: CAWSGRQGAYGYTF. The CDR3 DNA reads TGTGCCTGGAGTGGACGACAGGGGGCTTATGGCTACACCTTC.

This clone was detected a few times. CDR3 in amino acids: CASSLGWGSTEAFF. DNA for the CDR3: TGTGCCAGTAGTCTCGGATGGGGGAGCACTGAAGCTTTCTTT. The chain employs TRBV19 and TRBJ1-1; possibly TRBD1 for D (5 bases). Germline V gene sequence: CDR1 LNHDA, CDR2 SQIVND (reference sequence). Trimming removed 5 bases from V and 4 bases from J, with 14 bases in between. The CDR3 runs to 14 residues.

The chain employs TRBV30 and TRBJ1-2, with D maybe TRBD1 (5 bases). The germline V gene has CDR1 GTSNPN and CDR2 SVGIG (reference sequence). The CDR3 totals 15 residues. Trimming shortened V by 2 bases and J by 2 bases, and 15 bases separated the two germline ends. CDR3 in DNA: TGTGCCTGGAGTATCCGGACAAATTTAAACTATGGCTACACCTTC. It encodes CAWSIRTNLNYGYTF.

The chain combines TRBV2 with TRBJ1-4, with D perhaps matching TRBD1 (5 bases). This CDR3 is built from 14 residues. V was cut by 3 bases and J by 8 bases, with 13 bases left in between. The germline gives CDR1 SNHLY, CDR2 FYNNEI. The CDR3 region is CASSDRERREKLFF. In nucleotides, the CDR3 is TGTGCCAGCAGTGACAGGGAACGAAGGGAAAAACTGTTTTTT.

This clone occurred a few times. V usage is TRBV7-9 and J usage is TRBJ1-2; D possibly corresponds to TRBD1 (6 bases). Germline loops: CDR1 SEHNR, CDR2 FQNEAQ (reference sequence). This CDR3 has 15 amino acids. The V gene lost 2 bases and the J gene lost 1 base, with 11 bases spanning the gap. Here the CDR3 DNA reads TGTGCCAGCAGCTTAAGGGGGGCCAATAACTATGGCTACACCTTC. It codes for CASSLRGANNYGYTF.

This rearrangement joins TRBV5-4 to TRBJ2-5; the match to TRBD1 covers 10 bases. This CDR3 region has 16 residues. The junction had 11 bases not matched to a gene; V was cut back by 4 bases and J by 5 bases. Germline V gene lookup returns CDR1 SGHNT and CDR2 YYREEE (reference sequence). DNA for the CDR3: TGTGCCAGCAGCCAAGGGGACAGGGGATGGAGGGAGACCCAGTACTTC. Translating it yields CASSQGDRGWRETQYF.

The V and J genes are TRBV27 and TRBJ2-7; TRBD2 might be the D (5 bases). CDR1 is MNHEY and CDR2 is SMNVEV in the germline V gene (reference sequence). The CDR3 is 15 residues long. The V end lost 3 bases, the J end lost 2 bases, and 14 bases lay between the germline ends. The CDR3 reads CASSFRVGEPYEQYF. As DNA, the CDR3 is TGTGCCAGCAGTTTCCGCGTCGGGGAGCCCTACGAGCAGTACTTC.